This entry is about one TCR beta chain. Assignment of participants to cohorts was predicated upon participant-reported clinical history. These data originate in a study of blood T cell repertoires in COVID-19. Background on the study: Two negative PCRs, clearance, or symptom resolution were required of recovered Cohort 3 donors.

Germline V gene sequence: CDR1 SGHRS, CDR2 YFSETQ. The CDR3 is made up of 15 amino acids. Trimming left V 4 bases short and J 0 bases short, with 12 bases between. Using immunoSEQ multiplex PCR, the repertoire was profiled, and TCRdb retains in-frame clones only, with some absent. The repertoire includes approximately 170,000 clones, 79% of them detected once, and about 20% sits in the top ten. V usage is TRBV5-1 and J usage is TRBJ2-3; D may be TRBD2 (5 bases). This sequence originates from a woman between 65 and 79 years old in a cohort exposed to, infected with or recovered from COVID-19 (not recorded which). The source material was PBMCs or T cells enriched from blood (not recorded which). The CDR3 loop is CASSPGAASTDTQYF. The DNA for the CDR3 is TGCGCCAGCAGCCCTGGAGCGGCTAGCACAGATACGCAGTATTTT.